This TCR beta chain was retrieved from a study of metastatic and nonmetastatic thyroid tumors. Study outcomes and limitations: Relative to benign nodules, malignant thyroid tumors were reportedly characterized by significantly elevated TCR beta diversity in blood and tumor.

No treatment had been given to any patient before thyroid surgery. In the study's own analysis: Variation in CDR3 across clinicopathological groups served as the basis for constructing a distant-metastasis classifier in papillary thyroid cancer. With MiXCR, TCRdb reprocessed the PCR reads. It is TCRdb's table, rather than the study itself, that gives the V and J calls and clone size. The sample carries about 37,000 clones, approximately 30% recorded once. Trimming took 6 bases from V and 5 from J; bases not matched to a gene: 3. In germline, CDR1 is LGHDT, CDR2 YNNKEL (reference sequence). The CDR3 is 14 amino acids. Note on this clone: The antigen is not known.

The TCR comes from a male donor with papillary thyroid cancer or a benign thyroid nodule (not recorded which). Some clones in this sample may be carry-over from other donors' samples. This chain connects TRBV3-1 to TRBJ1-6; 8 bases agree with TRBD1. Specimen: blood. In nucleotides, the CDR3 is TGTGCCAGCAGGCCGGGACAGGATAATTCACCCCTCCACTTT. It translates to CASRPGQDNSPLHF.